The table lists the clone carrying this TCR beta chain with a few counts. The sample comes from a study of long-term antiretroviral therapy in people with HIV. Investigators performed immunoSEQ version v3.0 at survey level. Some clones are missing from TCRdb's copy, which holds only in-frame ones; the method was immunoSEQ multiplex PCR. The sample includes about 37,000 clones, roughly four fifths of them seen just once. Trimming stripped 4 bases from V and 5 bases from J, with 8 bases between. CDR3 size: 12 residues. CDR1 SQVTM and CDR2 ANQGSEA come from the germline V gene. The sample consisted of unsorted PBMCs, taken 1 year after starting antiretroviral therapy. This sequence joins TRBV29-1 and TRBJ2-2; D not resolved. The TCR comes from a man between 18 and 29 years old with HIV. CDR3 in DNA: TGCAGCGTTGCCCAGGCTACCGGGGAGCTGTTTTTT. Translating gives CSVAQATGELFF.